Below, 2 T cell receptor beta chains from the same sample are listed, as sequenced in a study of blood T cell repertoires in COVID-19. Assay: immunoSEQ multiplex PCR; the TCRdb copy retains only in-frame clones and omits some. The repertoire consists of fewer than 200,000 clones, with roughly 80% occurring once and the leading ten covering under 8.5%. The sample consisted of peripheral blood. The receptors come from a human donor in a cohort sampled during active COVID-19.

The chain has TRBV4-1 and TRBJ1-1, with a weak D call TRBD1 (5 bases). The CDR3 sequence is 14 residues long. V was trimmed by 3 bases and J by 1 base, leaving 9 bases between them. Germline V gives CDR1 MGHRA, CDR2 YSYEKL. The CDR3 reads CASSQVTGNTEAFF. The CDR3, as DNA: TGCGCCAGCAGCCAGGTTACAGGGAACACTGAAGCTTTCTTT.

This chain uses TRBV3-1 (or the pseudogene TRBV3-2) with TRBJ2-6, with D hard to call. The germline V and J ends were trimmed by 1 base and 0 bases, with 16 bases remaining between them. The CDR3 extends over 19 amino acids. Germline CDR1 reads LGHDT; CDR2 reads YNNKEL (reference sequence). The CDR3 loop reads CASSQGFSVTVSGANVLTF. The CDR3 DNA sequence: TGTGCCAGCAGCCAAGGGTTTTCGGTAACAGTCTCTGGGGCCAACGTCCTGACTTTC.